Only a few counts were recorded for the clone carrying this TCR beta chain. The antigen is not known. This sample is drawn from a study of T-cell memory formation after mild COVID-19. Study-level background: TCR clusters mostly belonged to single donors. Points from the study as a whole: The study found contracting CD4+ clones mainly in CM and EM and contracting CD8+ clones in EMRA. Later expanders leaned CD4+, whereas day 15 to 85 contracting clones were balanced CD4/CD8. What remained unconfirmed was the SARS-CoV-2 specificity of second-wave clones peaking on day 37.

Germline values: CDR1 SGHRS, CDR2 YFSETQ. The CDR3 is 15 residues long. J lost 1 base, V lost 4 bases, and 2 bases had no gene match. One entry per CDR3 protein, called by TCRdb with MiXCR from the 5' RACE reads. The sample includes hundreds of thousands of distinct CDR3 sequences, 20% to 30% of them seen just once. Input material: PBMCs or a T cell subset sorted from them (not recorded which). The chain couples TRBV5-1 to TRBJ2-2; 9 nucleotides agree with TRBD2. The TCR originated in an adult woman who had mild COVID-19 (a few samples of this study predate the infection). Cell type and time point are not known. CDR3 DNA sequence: TGCGCCAGCAGCCCGACTAGCGGGAACACCGGGGAGCTGTTTTTT. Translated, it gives CASSPTSGNTGELFF. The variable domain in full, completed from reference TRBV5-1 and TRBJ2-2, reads KAGVTQTPRYLIKTRGQQVTLSCSPISGHRSVSWYQQTPGQGLQFLFEYFSETQRNKGNFPGRFSGRQFSNSRSEMNVSTLELGDSALYLCASSPTSGNTGELFFGEGSRLTVL.